These T cell receptor beta chains were read from a single sample in a study of blood T cells in healthy people across ages. TCRdb passed the 5' RACE reads through MiXCR, listing each CDR3 protein once. Of roughly 1,300,000 distinct CDR3 sequences in the sample, 59% are singletons; the top ten hold about 6.3%. Sequencing used blood. The receptors were sampled from a young man in good health. The conserved cysteine and the conserved F or W are not part of the CDR3 here. Fields, in order: J gene, V gene, D gene, CDR3 protein. A D gene is named only where the DNA matches it firmly.

>TRBJ2-5|TRBV7-6|-
ASSSVTYRQETQY
>TRBJ2-7|TRBV20-1|-
SARERLTYEQY
>TRBJ2-3|TRBV11-2|-
ASSLEGGGVTDTQY
>TRBJ2-7|TRBV7-9|-
ASIVSAAGSYEQY
>-|TRBV5-5|-
ASSPRPATYEQY
>TRBJ1-1|TRBV12-3/TRBV12-4|-
ASSFVSVNTEAF
>TRBJ2-1|TRBV20-1|-
SAYPLADSYNEQF
>TRBJ2-5|TRBV5-4|-
ASSLILAQETQY
>TRBJ2-3|TRBV27|-
ASSLSQGTDTQY
>TRBJ1-1|TRBV20-1|-
SAQRGEAF
>TRBJ2-1|TRBV28|-
ASTMEGEQF
>TRBJ1-2|TRBV20-1|-
SARDWGEGSGYT
>TRBJ2-1|TRBV20-1|-
SARGVVSYNEQF
>TRBJ2-1|TRBV4-1|-
ASSQDGTYNEQF
>TRBJ1-5|TRBV20-1|TRBD1
SALQGASGNQPQH
>TRBJ2-7|TRBV2|-
ASTGGVSSVYEQY
>TRBJ2-3|TRBV7-2|TRBD2
ASSNQRGSTDTQY
>TRBJ1-1|TRBV12-3/TRBV12-4|TRBD1
ASSLQGGAIAF
>TRBJ2-3|TRBV15|-
ATSRDLRTDTQY
>TRBJ2-3|TRBV5-1|-
ASSATGSSSTDTQY
>TRBJ2-7|TRBV7-2|-
ASSYRWQGIYEQY
>TRBJ2-7|TRBV6-1|-
ASSEARGYEQY
>TRBJ1-1|TRBV7-2|-
ASIRDGPLTEAF
>TRBJ2-7|TRBV20-1|-
SARVGARREIYEQY
>TRBJ2-5|TRBV10-3|-
AISESNWGGQY
>TRBJ2-7|TRBV14|-
ASSLHNSPYEQY
>TRBJ2-6|TRBV28|-
ASSLRDGGANVLT
>TRBJ2-1|TRBV27|-
ASSLSRYNEQF
>TRBJ2-5|TRBV5-6|TRBD1
ASSPDVVGTGEEQY
>TRBJ2-7|TRBV11-2|-
ASSLISRAYEQY
>-|TRBV10-2|-
ASSGAGLGEQY
>-|TRBV6-1|-
ASSEARGSGETQY
>TRBJ2-5|TRBV12-3/TRBV12-4|TRBD2
ASRPGGIQTQY
>TRBJ2-5|TRBV10-1|TRBD2
ASSESSGGGRETQY
>TRBJ2-5|TRBV4-2|-
ASSQGLPGQETQY
>TRBJ1-2|TRBV6-5|TRBD1
ASSFYQGVNNYGYT
>TRBJ1-1|TRBV6-1|-
ASHRPSRAEGNTEAF